The 11 T cell receptor beta chains below come from one sample, sequenced in a study of blood T cell repertoires in COVID-19. The assay was immunoSEQ multiplex PCR, and TCRdb's table has in-frame clones only and misses some. The sample contains about 280,000 clones, roughly 87% of which appear only once. Sequencing input: PBMCs or T cells enriched from blood (not recorded which). All receptors come from a woman between 40 and 50 years old who had recovered from COVID-19.

This chain links TRBV7-2 with TRBJ1-2, with D perhaps TRBD1 (5 bases). The germline V gene has CDR1 SGHTA and CDR2 FQGNSA. V lost 1 base and J lost 8, with 14 bases in between. The CDR3 has 14 residues. CDR3 nucleotide sequence: TGTGCCAGCAGCTTAGTCTTCGGGGGTACCGGCTACACCTTC. Its translation is CASSLVFGGTGYTF.

This sequence joins TRBV28 and TRBJ2-1, with D maybe TRBD2 (7 bases). V was pared by 4 bases and J by 0 bases, with 13 bases between. CDR3 length equals 16 residues. Per germline, CDR1 MDHEN and CDR2 SYDVKM. CDR3 nucleotide sequence: TGTGCCAGCAGTTCACAGGGCGGGAGCTCCTACAATGAGCAGTTCTTC. Translation: CASSSQGGSSYNEQFF.

The rearrangement links TRBV7-9 to TRBJ1-1; 7 nucleotides align to TRBD1. CDR1 and CDR2 from the germline V gene are SEHNR and FQNEAQ (reference sequence). The trim removed 5 bases at V and 6 bases at J, leaving 6 bases unmatched. There are 13 residues in the CDR3. The CDR3 reads CASSEGTAAEAFF. The CDR3 region has the DNA TGTGCCAGCAGCGAAGGGACAGCGGCTGAAGCTTTCTTT.

V is TRBV10-3 and J is TRBJ2-5; 9 bases agree with TRBD2. Trimming took 0 bases from V and 4 from J; bases not matched to a gene: 6. Germline assignment: CDR1 ENHRY and CDR2 SYGVKD. CDR3 length: 16 residues. CDR3 in DNA: TGTGCCATCAGTGAGTCTGGCGGGAGGGTTGGAGAGACCCAGTACTTC. The encoded protein is CAISESGGRVGETQYF.

The chain employs TRBV7-9 and TRBJ2-7, with 10 bases fitting TRBD2. Germline CDR1 reads SEHNR; CDR2 reads FQNEAQ (reference sequence). This CDR3 comprises 16 residues. The junction had 14 bases not matched to a gene; V was cut back by 5 bases and J by 7 bases. Here the CDR3 reads CASSPSELAGLREQYF. Written as DNA, the CDR3 is TGTGCCAGCAGCCCTTCCGAACTAGCGGGATTGAGGGAGCAGTACTTC. Looking up the rest from reference TRBV7-9 and TRBJ2-7 gives the full variable domain: DTGVSQNPRHKITKRGQNVTFRCDPISEHNRLYWYRQTLGQGPEFLTYFQNEAQLEKSRLLSDRFSAERPKGSFSTLEIQRTEQGDSAMYLCASSPSELAGLREQYFGPGTRLTVT.

The chain combines TRBV6-1 with TRBJ1-5; tentative D call: TRBD1 (5 bases). V gave up 2 bases and J gave up 1 base, with 6 bases separating them. This CDR3 comprises 14 residues. Germline V lookup: CDR1 MNHNS, CDR2 SASEGT. The CDR3 DNA reads TGTGCCAGCAGTGAACGACAGAGCAATCAGCCCCAGCATTTT. This encodes CASSERQSNQPQHF.

The rearrangement links TRBV27 to TRBJ1-5; perhaps TRBD1 as D (5 bases). The CDR3 has 13 amino acids. Per germline, CDR1 MNHEY and CDR2 SMNVEV (reference sequence). Trimming took off 3 bases at V and 7 bases at J, with 10 bases between the two ends. The CDR3 DNA is TGTGCCAGCAGTTTTAGTAGGGGACAGCCCCAGCATTTT. It translates to CASSFSRGQPQHF.

This clone was detected a few times. The chain joins TRBV15 to TRBJ2-3, with a tentative D call TRBD2 (5 bases). Germline lookup yields CDR1 LNHNV and CDR2 YYDKDF (reference sequence). V shed 5 bases and J shed 4 bases, with 19 bases lying between them. The CDR3 is 16 residues long. The CDR3 bases are TGTGCCACCAGCCCCAGGAAGGACTTGAGAGCAGATACGCAGTATTTT. Its protein product is CATSPRKDLRADTQYF.

The chain employs TRBV19 and TRBJ2-3, with 11 bases that match TRBD1. CDR1 is LNHDA and CDR2 is SQIVND in the germline V gene (reference sequence). This CDR3 spans 15 amino acids. Trimming at V came to 3 bases and at J to 8 bases, leaving 7 bases not matched to a gene. The CDR3 here is CASSIGTGGFGTQYF. The DNA for the CDR3 is TGTGCCAGTAGTATTGGGACAGGGGGATTCGGTACGCAGTATTTT. Full variable domain (outside the CDR3, taken from reference TRBV19 and TRBJ2-3): DGGITQSPKYLFRKEGQNVTLSCEQNLNHDAMYWYRQDPGQGLRLIYYSQIVNDFQKGDIAEGYSVSREKKESFPLTVTSAQKNPTAFYLCASSIGTGGFGTQYFGPGTRLTVL.

The V and J genes are TRBV6-2 or TRBV6-3 and TRBJ2-7; TRBD1 agrees at 12 bases. The CDR3 length is 15 residues. Germline V gene data show CDR1 as MNHEY and CDR2 as SVGEGT. V lost 0 bases to trimming and J lost 6 bases; unmatched junction nucleotides: 3. CDR3 bases: TGTGCCAGCAGTTACTCGGGGACAGGGGGCGGCGAGCAGTACTTC. It is translated as CASSYSGTGGGEQYF.

The chain links TRBV6-5 to TRBJ2-3; perhaps TRBD2 as D (5 bases). Trimming pared 7 bases from V and 2 bases from J, leaving 16 bases between. The CDR3 totals 15 residues. CDR1 MNHEY and CDR2 SVGAGI come from the germline V gene. CDR3 protein: CASNRLTGNTDTQYF. The CDR3 nucleotides are TGTGCCAGCAACCGCTTGACGGGGAACACAGATACGCAGTATTTT.